The 25 T cell receptor beta chains below come from one sample, sequenced in a study of tumor and adjacent non-tumor tissue in lung cancer. TCRbeta libraries were built with three rounds of nested PCR, modified from ARM-PCR. Each CDR3 protein gets one entry after TCRdb re-called the multiplex PCR reads with MiXCR. The sample carries 77,000 or so distinct CDR3 sequences, over 70% recorded once. No cell sorting was done before RNA was extracted from the tissue. Sequencing used lung tumor tissue. The receptors were sampled from a woman between 45 and 60 years old with non-small cell lung cancer.

The sample holds one count of this clonotype. This sequence joins TRBV18 and TRBJ2-3, with D perhaps TRBD1 (6 bases). Germline V lookup: CDR1 KGHSH, CDR2 LQKENI. This CDR3 has 16 amino acids. V lost 4 bases, J lost 5 bases, and 19 bases lay in between. The CDR3 coding sequence is TGTGCCAGCTCACTACCGTCGACAGGTCGCAGAGATACGCAGTATTTT. This translates into CASSLPSTGRRDTQYF.

For this clonotype: It is likely a read error, because the conserved phenylalanine at the end of the CDR3 is missing. The CDR3 bases are TGTGCTAGCAGTTTACCAATGGGACTAGCGGGGGGTTGGAATGAGCAGTTCGTC. Protein: CASSLPMGLAGGWNEQFV. This rearrangement joins TRBV12-3 or TRBV12-4 to TRBJ2-1; 15 bases fit TRBD2. CDR3 length equals 18 residues.

As concerns this clonotype: Its ends do not fully match the called genes, so a read error is possible. The chain has TRBV6-2 or TRBV6-3 and TRBJ2-3, with a weak D call TRBD2 (6 bases). CDR3 size: 14 residues. The V gene's germline CDR1 is MNHEY and CDR2 SVGEGT. The CDR3 sequence: CASSYSGVTETQYF. The CDR3 bases are TGCGCCAGCAGTTATAGCGGTGTCACAGAAACGCAGTATTTT.

In regard to this clonotype: Likely a read error: the CDR3 ends without its conserved phenylalanine or tryptophan. The chain links TRBV11-1 to TRBJ2-7, with D possibly being TRBD1 (5 bases). The CDR3 is made up of 15 amino acids. Germline V gives CDR1 SGHAT, CDR2 FQDESV (reference sequence). Trimming took off 5 bases at V and 0 bases at J, with 14 bases between the two ends. CDR3 amino acids: CASSRTWADSYEQYL. The CDR3 DNA follows: TGTGCCAGCAGCCGGACATGGGCGGACTCCTACGAGCAGTACTTA.

The CDR3 nucleotides read TGTGCCAGCGAGACTGGAGGTACGCAGTATTTT. This codes for CASETGGTQYF. V usage is TRBV6-6 and J usage is TRBJ2-3; D is perhaps TRBD2 (5 bases). Germline V gene lookup returns CDR1 MNHNY and CDR2 SVGAGI (reference sequence). The CDR3 is made up of 11 amino acids. V lost 8 bases, J lost 8 bases, and 11 bases lay in between.

Turning to this clonotype: A junction end diverges from the germline sequence, so it may reflect a read error. The rearrangement joins TRBV11-2 to TRBJ2-3; 11 nucleotides match TRBD2. Germline V gene sequence: CDR1 SGHAT, CDR2 FQNNGV. The CDR3 extends over 21 amino acids. CDR3 in amino acids: CVSTPLVRAWASGRSTDMQYF. The CDR3 DNA follows: TGTGTCAGCACTCCTTTAGTTCGGGCCTGGGCTAGCGGGAGGAGCACAGATATGCAGTATTTT. Together with reference TRBV11-2 and TRBJ2-3, the CDR3 gives the full variable domain: EAGVAQSPRYKIIEKRQSVAFWCNPISGHATLYWYQQILGQGPKLLIQFQNNGVVDDSQLPKDRFSAERLKGVDSTLKIQPAKLEDSAVYLCVSTPLVRAWASGRSTDMQYFGPGTRLTVL.

Concerning this clonotype itself: At one of its ends the junction is not consistent with the germline gene, which may arise from a read error. The chain links TRBV29-1 to TRBJ2-5; possibly TRBD2 for D (5 bases). The CDR3 spans 16 residues. Germline V gives CDR1 SQVTM, CDR2 ANQGSEA. Here the CDR3 reads CSVGGGGVLREETQYF. The CDR3 DNA follows: TGTAGCGTTGGAGGAGGTGGAGTGCTCCGAGAAGAGACCCAGTACTTC.

Note on this clonotype: An end of the junction does not agree with germline; a read error may underlie this. The chain employs TRBV7-9 and TRBJ2-2; TRBD2 might be the D (6 bases). CDR1 and CDR2 (germline): SEHNR, FQNEAQ (reference sequence). This CDR3 is built from 14 residues. The CDR3 loop is CASNKNPNTGDLFF. The CDR3 DNA is TGTGCCAGCAACAAGAATCCGAACACGGGGGACCTGTTTTTT.

Comment on this clonotype: At one boundary the junction diverges from the germline segment, which might be a read error. The chain has TRBV28 and TRBJ2-7; the D gene is possibly TRBD2 (6 bases). The germline CDR1 and CDR2 sequences are MDHEN and SYDVKM. CDR3 length: 14 residues. The CDR3 DNA is TGTGCCAGCAGTTTGAGCGGAGGGCCCCATGAGCGGTGCTTC. Translation: CASSLSGGPHERCF.

As regards this clonotype: One end of the junction does not line up with germline, which may come from a read error. The chain combines TRBV5-1 with TRBJ2-7; D is perhaps TRBD2 (6 bases). The CDR3 has 15 residues. The germline V gene encodes CDR1 SGHRS and CDR2 YFSETQ. The CDR3, as DNA: TGCGCCAGCAGCTTGTCGGGACTTCAGATCTACGAGCAATACTTC. This encodes CASSLSGLQIYEQYF.

To note about this clonotype: This is likely a read error, given that the CDR3 carries no conserved phenylalanine or tryptophan at its end. It is unclear where the CDR3 begins or ends on the DNA, so no DNA is shown, and the CDR3 is as TCRdb lists it. J is TRBJ2-7 and V is TRBV29-1; the table's D call TRBD1 went unverified against the DNA. Germline-derived CDR1 and CDR2 are SQVTM and ANQGSEA. The CDR3 length equals 17 residues, ends included. This CDR3 reads CSVNPGARPGATYEQYL.

CDR3 nucleotide sequence: TGTGCCAGCAGCTTAGAGGCGGGAGCGGGGCACAATGGGCGGTTCTTC. Its translation is CASSLEAGAGHNGRFF. The chain joins TRBV11-2 to TRBJ2-1; 7 positions agree with TRBD2. The CDR3 is made up of 16 amino acids. V shed 0 bases and J 15 bases; nucleotides not matched to a gene: 17. CDR1 and CDR2 from the germline V gene are SGHAT and FQNNGV. Supplemented by reference TRBV11-2 and TRBJ2-1, the full variable domain reads EAGVAQSPRYKIIEKRQSVAFWCNPISGHATLYWYQQILGQGPKLLIQFQNNGVVDDSQLPKDRFSAERLKGVDSTLKIQPAKLEDSAVYLCASSLEAGAGHNGRFFGPGTRLTVL.

As to this clonotype: It is likely a read error, because the conserved phenylalanine at the end of the CDR3 is missing. The J gene is TRBJ2-5, the V gene TRBV12-3 or TRBV12-4; D is possibly TRBD1 (6 bases). CDR3 size: 16 residues. CDR3 DNA sequence: TGTGCCGGCAGTCAGAACTCGGGACACCCACAGGAGACCCAGTACCTC. Its translation: CAGSQNSGHPQETQYL.

Remarks on this clonotype: Germline and junction disagree at one end, which may indicate a read error. The J gene is TRBJ2-1, the V gene TRBV5-5; 10 nucleotides align to TRBD2. There are 15 residues in the CDR3. Germline CDR1 is SGHKS and CDR2 is YYEKEE (reference sequence). CDR3 protein: CASSGTSDPYNEQFF. CDR3 in DNA: TGTGCCAGCAGCGGGACTAGCGATCCCTACAACGAGCAGTTCTTC.

A note on this clonotype: The junction does not match germline at one end; this may be a read error. The CDR3 nucleotides are TGTGCCGGCAACCTAGCGGGGGGCACCGAGGAGCTGTTTTTT. This translates into CAGNLAGGTEELFF. The V gene is TRBV11-3, the J gene TRBJ2-2; TRBD2 matches at 11 bases. The CDR3 has 14 residues. Germline CDR1 is SGHNT and CDR2 is YENEEA.

The rearrangement uses TRBV6-2 or TRBV6-3 and TRBJ2-3, with D perhaps TRBD1 (5 bases). This CDR3 has 14 amino acids. CDR1 is MNHEY, CDR2 SVGEGT, per germline. V lost 5 bases and J 15 bases, leaving 24 bases between the germline ends. Here the CDR3 DNA reads TGTGCCAGCAGTCCCGACAGAAACACAGATAAGCACTATTTT. Its translation is CASSPDRNTDKHYF.

The V gene is TRBV6-2 or TRBV6-3, the J gene TRBJ1-1, with D possibly being TRBD1 (6 bases). Trimming left V 7 bases short and J 11 bases short, with 17 bases between. Per the germline V gene, CDR1 is MNHEY and CDR2 is SVGEGT. The CDR3 totals 12 residues. The CDR3 nucleotides read TGTGCCAGCAACGTGGACAGCCCCAGGGCTTTCTTT. Its translation: CASNVDSPRAFF.

About this clonotype: The junction differs from germline at one of its ends, possibly a read error. The chain employs TRBV11-2 and TRBJ2-3; the match to TRBD1 covers 7 bases. The CDR3 is 16 residues long. Germline V gene data show CDR1 as SGHAT and CDR2 as FQNNGV. CDR3 loop: CASILGVRVGTDTHYF. The CDR3, as DNA: TGTGCCAGCATCTTAGGTGTAAGGGTTGGGACAGATACGCATTATTTT.

On this clonotype itself: A much larger clone differs from this one at a single base, so this may be a read error. CDR3 protein: CACSGTGDGSPLHF. As DNA, the CDR3 is TGTGCCTGCAGCGGGACAGGGGACGGTTCACCCCTCCACTTT. The genes are TRBV7-9 and TRBJ1-6, with 10 positions matching TRBD1. The V gene's germline CDR1 is SEHNR and CDR2 FQNEAQ (reference sequence). The CDR3 is 14 residues long.

The sample holds many counts of this clonotype. The chain employs TRBV7-9 and TRBJ2-2; D might be TRBD1 or TRBD2, each matching 5 bases. CDR1 SEHNR and CDR2 FQNEAQ come from the germline V gene (reference sequence). Deletions cut 4 bases from V and 2 bases from J, with 11 bases between. This CDR3 spans 15 amino acids. The CDR3 loop is CASSSGTFNTGELFF. CDR3 sequence (DNA): TGTGCCAGCAGCTCCGGGACCTTCAACACCGGGGAGCTGTTTTTT.

In regard to this clonotype: One end of the junction varies from germline; a read error may be responsible. The V call is TRBV6-1, the J call TRBJ2-2; 7 bases align to TRBD1. This CDR3 region has 13 residues. Germline CDR1 reads MNHNS; CDR2 reads SASEGT. The CDR3 spells CANNKQGTGELLF. CDR3 bases: TGTGCCAACAACAAACAGGGGACCGGGGAGCTGTTATTT.

This clonotype appeared once. One end of the junction varies from germline; a read error may be responsible. The chain couples TRBV29-1 to TRBJ2-5, with 7 positions matching TRBD2. The length of the CDR3 is 12 residues. Germline V gene lookup returns CDR1 SQVTM and CDR2 ANQGSEA. The CDR3 sequence is CTSGSGEETQYF. CDR3 coding DNA: TGCACTAGCGGTAGCGGAGAAGAGACACAGTACTTC. Full variable domain (rest looked up from reference TRBV29-1 and TRBJ2-5): SAVISQKPSRDICQRGTSLTIQCQVDSQVTMMFWYRQQPGQSLTLIATANQGSEATYESGFVIDKFPISRPNLTFSTLTVSNMSPEDSSIYLCTSGSGEETQYFGPGTRLLVL.

Worth noting for this clonotype: A much more abundant neighbour one base away suggests this may be a read error. The chain carries TRBV7-9 and TRBJ2-7; TRBD2 might be the D (6 bases). The CDR3 runs 15 residues. Germline V CDR1 and CDR2: SEHNR, FQNEAQ (reference sequence). The CDR3 bases are TGTGCCACCAGCTTAGCGGTAGCAGGAGGCTACGAGCAGTACTTC. This codes for CATSLAVAGGYEQYF. The variable domain in full, with the rest retrieved from reference TRBV7-9 and TRBJ2-7, is DTGVSQNPRHKITKRGQNVTFRCDPISEHNRLYWYRQTLGQGPEFLTYFQNEAQLEKSRLLSDRFSAERPKGSFSTLEIQRTEQGDSAMYLCATSLAVAGGYEQYFGPGTRLTVT.

On this clonotype itself: Since the CDR3 does not end with the conserved phenylalanine or tryptophan, this likely comes from a read error. J is TRBJ2-7 and V is TRBV11-3; 9 bases map to TRBD2. From germline, CDR1 is SGHNT and CDR2 YENEEA. This CDR3 spans 16 amino acids. CDR3 amino acids: CASILDATSGFYEQYS. The CDR3 region has the DNA TGTGCCAGCATCTTAGATGCGACTAGCGGATTTTACGAGCAGTACTCC.

Regarding this clonotype: The DNA is left out, because the CDR3 cannot be placed on it with certainty; the CDR3 is given as TCRdb lists it. This chain connects TRBV11-2 to TRBJ2-6; the table's D call, TRBD2, has no DNA check behind it. The CDR3 numbers 24 amino acids, ends counted. Germline lookup yields CDR1 SGHAT and CDR2 FQNNGV. This CDR3 is CVSSLENGGAQHFGDGIGANVLTF.